The TCR beta chain described here comes from a study of T-cell reconstitution after alpha-beta-depleted transplantation in children. This clonotype occurred many times. Its antigen is unknown. The CDR3 is made up of 14 amino acids. V lost 10 bases to trimming and J lost 0 bases, with 16 bases between them. Germline V gene sequence: CDR1 ENHRY, CDR2 SYGVKD. Study-wide findings and caveats: About two months after transplant, alpha-beta T cells reportedly came from several hundred expanded graft clones. T-cell numbers and diversity one year post-transplant derived largely from freshly generated T cells.

The TCRbeta library was prepared with unique molecular identifiers. TCRdb reprocessed the PCR reads with MiXCR, giving one entry per CDR3 protein. The sample records about 580,000 distinct CDR3 sequences, roughly 30% being singletons. The V and J genes are TRBV10-3 and TRBJ2-7; perhaps D is TRBD1 or TRBD2 (5 bases each). The specimen was PBMCs, collected before TCRalphabeta/CD19-depleted stem cell transplant. This sequence originates from a boy in the first two years of life with Wiskott-Aldrich syndrome, due to receive a stem cell transplant. DNA for the CDR3: TGTGCCACCCGGGTTGGGGGTGACTCCTACGAGCAGTACTTC. Protein: CATRVGGDSYEQYF.